The present TCR beta chain was sequenced within a study of blood T cell repertoires in COVID-19. In the study overall: Sites across the United States, Italy and Spain contributed samples from acute and convalescent COVID-19. Nucleic acid was either cDNA or gDNA, and it came from T cells, B-cell-depleted T cells, or PBMCs.

Trimming pared 2 bases from V and 2 bases from J, leaving 9 bases between. The CDR3 is 13 amino acids. Germline CDR1 reads GTSNPN; CDR2 reads SVGIG (reference sequence). As originally analysed: Reference gene primers were amplified, and this amplification served to estimate nucleated cell counts. Repertoires were generated with immunoSEQ multiplex PCR, while TCRdb's copy carries only in-frame clones and drops some. V and J calls and clone size come straight from that table; D and trimming were deduced from the DNA. Of 140,000 to 150,000 clones in the sample, 87% are singletons; the top ten hold approximately 40%.

Sequencing was performed on peripheral blood. The chain has TRBV30 and TRBJ1-2, with D hard to call. This TCR derives from a man over 45 who had recovered from COVID-19. CDR3 sequence (DNA): TGTGCCTGGAGTAGAGAAGTCAACTATGGCTACACCTTC. This sequence encodes CAWSREVNYGYTF.